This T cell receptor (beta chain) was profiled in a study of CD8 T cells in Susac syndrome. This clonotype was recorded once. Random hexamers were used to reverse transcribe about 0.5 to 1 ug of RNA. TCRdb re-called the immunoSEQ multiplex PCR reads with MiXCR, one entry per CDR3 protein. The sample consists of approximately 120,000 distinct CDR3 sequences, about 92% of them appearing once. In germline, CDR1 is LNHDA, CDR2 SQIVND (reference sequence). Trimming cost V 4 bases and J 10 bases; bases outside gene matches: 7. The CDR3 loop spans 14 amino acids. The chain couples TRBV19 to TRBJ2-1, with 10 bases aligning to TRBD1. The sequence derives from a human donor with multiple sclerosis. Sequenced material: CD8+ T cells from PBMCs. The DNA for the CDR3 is TGTGCCAGTAGTAAGGGACAGGGGCTGTGGGAGCAGTTCTTC. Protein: CASSKGQGLWEQFF.